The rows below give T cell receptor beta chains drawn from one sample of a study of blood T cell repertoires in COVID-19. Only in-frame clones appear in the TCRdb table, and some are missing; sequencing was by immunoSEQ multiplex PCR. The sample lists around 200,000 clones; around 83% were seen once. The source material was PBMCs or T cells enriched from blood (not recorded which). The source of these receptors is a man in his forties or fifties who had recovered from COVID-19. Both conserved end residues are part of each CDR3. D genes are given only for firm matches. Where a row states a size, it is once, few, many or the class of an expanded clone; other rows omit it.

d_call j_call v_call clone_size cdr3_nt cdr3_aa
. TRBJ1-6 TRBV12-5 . TGTGCTAGTGGTTTCGGGCAGGTTGAGGGCCCCCTCCACTTT CASGFGQVEGPLHF
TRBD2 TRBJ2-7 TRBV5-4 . TGTGCCAGCAGCTTATCGGGACTACCTTACGAGCAGTACTTC CASSLSGLPYEQYF
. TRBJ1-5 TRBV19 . TGTGCCAGGGCGACAGGACTCAACCAGCCCCAGCATTTT CARATGLNQPQHF
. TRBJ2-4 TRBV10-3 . TGTGCCATCAGTGCCGAAACTAGTGGCATTCAGTACTTC CAISAETSGIQYF
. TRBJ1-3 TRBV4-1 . TGCGCCAGCAGCCAAGATCGGACACTCACCATATATTTT CASSQDRTLTIYF
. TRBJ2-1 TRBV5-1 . TGCGCCAGCCTCCCCCCGGAGGAGAATGAGCAGTTCTTC CASLPPEENEQFF
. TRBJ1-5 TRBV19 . TGTGCCAGTAGCCTAGGTAGCAATCAGCCCCAGCATTTT CASSLGSNQPQHF
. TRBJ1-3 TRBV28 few TGTGCCAGCAGTTTGAGGCCAGTCTCTGGAAACACCATATATTTT CASSLRPVSGNTIYF
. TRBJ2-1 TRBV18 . TGTGCCAGCTCACCGGGCAGACCCAGCTCCTACAATGAGCAGTTCTTC CASSPGRPSSYNEQFF
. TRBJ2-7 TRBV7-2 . TGTGCCAGCAGCTTATCCGGGACAAGCCCCTACGAGCAGTACTTC CASSLSGTSPYEQYF
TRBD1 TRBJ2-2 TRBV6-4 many TGTGCCAGCAGTGACGGACAGGATAACACCGGGGAGCTGTTTTTT CASSDGQDNTGELFF
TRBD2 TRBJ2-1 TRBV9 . TGTGCCAGCAGCCCACGGGGGGGCTATAGCGGGAGCTCCTACAATGAGCAGTTCTTC CASSPRGGYSGSSYNEQFF
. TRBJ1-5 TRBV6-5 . TGTGCCAGCAGAGGCCAGGGAGGAAGTCAGCCCCAGCATTTT CASRGQGGSQPQHF
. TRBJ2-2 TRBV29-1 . TGCAGCGTTGTAGTTAACACCGGGGAGCTGTTTTTT CSVVVNTGELFF
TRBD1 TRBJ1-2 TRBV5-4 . TGTGCCAGCAGCTCCGGGAACAGGGGGGGCGTCTATGGCTACACCTTC CASSSGNRGGVYGYTF
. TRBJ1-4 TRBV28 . TGTGCCAGCAGTGGGGGAGGACGGTACAATGAAAAACTGTTTTTT CASSGGGRYNEKLFF
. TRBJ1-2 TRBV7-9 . TGTGCCAGCAGCTTAGGGACTATGGGCTACACCTTC CASSLGTMGYTF
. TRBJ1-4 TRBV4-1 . TGCGCCAGCAGCCAAACACGGGGGACCGCTGCAACTAATGAAAAACTGTTTTTT CASSQTRGTAATNEKLFF
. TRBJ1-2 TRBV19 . TGTGCCAGTAGTATAGATCGAGGAGCCTCCTATGGCTACACCTTC CASSIDRGASYGYTF
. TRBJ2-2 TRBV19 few TGTGCCAGTGGCCCGTGGGAGTTTCCCGGGGAGCTGTTTTTT CASGPWEFPGELFF
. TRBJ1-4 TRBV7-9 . TGTGCCACCAAACCTAGCATGGGAAAAGAAAAACTGTTTTTT CATKPSMGKEKLFF
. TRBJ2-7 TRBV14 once TGTGCCAGCAGCCCCGCGGACAGATACTACGAGCAGTACTTC CASSPADRYYEQYF
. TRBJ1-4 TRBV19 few TGTGCCAGTAGTATCGTGGGGGCAGTTAATGAAAAACTGTTTTTT CASSIVGAVNEKLFF
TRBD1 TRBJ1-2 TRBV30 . TGTGCCTGGTCCCAAGGGGACAGGTTCAACTATGGCTACACCTTC CAWSQGDRFNYGYTF
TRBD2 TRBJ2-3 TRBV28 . TGTGCCAGCAGCATCAGGGCGGGAGTGGGCGCAGATACGCAGTATTTT CASSIRAGVGADTQYF
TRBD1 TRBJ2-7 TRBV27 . TGTGCCAGCAGTTTCGCGGGACAGGGGTTCGAGCAGTACTTC CASSFAGQGFEQYF
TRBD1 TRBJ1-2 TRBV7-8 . TGTGCCAGCAGACCCACAGGGGCTAACTATGGCTACACCTTC CASRPTGANYGYTF
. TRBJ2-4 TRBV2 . TGTGCCAGCAGTGCGAGCGTAGTAGGCTTGTCCAAAAACATTCAGTACTTC CASSASVVGLSKNIQYF
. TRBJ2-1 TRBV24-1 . TGTGCCACCAGTGATTTCACCGGGGGAAGCTCCTACAATGAGCAGTTCTTC CATSDFTGGSSYNEQFF
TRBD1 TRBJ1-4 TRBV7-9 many TGTGCCAGCAGCCTGGACAGGATCAGTGAAAAACTGTTTTTT CASSLDRISEKLFF
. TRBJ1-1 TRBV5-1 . TGCGCCAGCAGCTTGGGAGGAAAAGCTTTCTTT CASSLGGKAFF
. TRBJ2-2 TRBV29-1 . TGCAGCGTCCGCGTATCTGGGCCCGGGGAGCTGTTTTTT CSVRVSGPGELFF
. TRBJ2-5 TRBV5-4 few TGTGCCAGCAGCTTGAAGAATGAGGAAGAGACCCAGTACTTC CASSLKNEEETQYF
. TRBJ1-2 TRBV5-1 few TGCGCCAGCAGCCAAACCCCGGGGATGGGCTACACCTTC CASSQTPGMGYTF
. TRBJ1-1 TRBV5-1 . TGCGCCAGCAGCTTGGGTGGGGGAGGGGGCACTGAAGCTTTCTTT CASSLGGGGGTEAFF
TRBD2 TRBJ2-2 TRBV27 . TGTGCCAGCAGTTCTCTAGGACTAGCGGGGGGCGTCGCCGGGGAGCTGTTTTTT CASSSLGLAGGVAGELFF
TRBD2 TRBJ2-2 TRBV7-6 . TGTGCCAGCACGGGACTAGCGGAAAACACCGGGGAGCTGTTTTTT CASTGLAENTGELFF
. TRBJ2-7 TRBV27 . TGTGCCAGCAGTTTATTGGGGCACACCTACGAGCAGTACTTC CASSLLGHTYEQYF
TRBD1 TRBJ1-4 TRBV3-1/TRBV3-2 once TGTGCCAGCAGCCAGGTGACAGGGGCGTCCGTAACTAATGAAAAACTGTTTTTT CASSQVTGASVTNEKLFF
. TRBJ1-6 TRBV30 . TGTGCCTGGAGTGGAGGAACACCCCTCCACTTT CAWSGGTPLHF
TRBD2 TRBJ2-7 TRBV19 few TGTGCCAGTAAAAGGACTAGCGGGATCTCCTACGAGCAGTACTTC CASKRTSGISYEQYF
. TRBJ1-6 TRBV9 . TGTGCCAGCAGCGTAGAGGTCGGGAATTCACCCCTCCACTTT CASSVEVGNSPLHF
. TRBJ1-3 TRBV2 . TGTGCCAGCAAACGGGATGGTGGAAACACCATATATTTT CASKRDGGNTIYF
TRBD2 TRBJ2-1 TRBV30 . TGTGCCTGGAGTGCTACTAGCGGGGACCTCTACAATGAGCAGTTCTTC CAWSATSGDLYNEQFF
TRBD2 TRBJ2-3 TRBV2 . TGTGCCAGCAGCGCCCTCGGACGGGGAGGGACAGATACGCAGTATTTT CASSALGRGGTDTQYF
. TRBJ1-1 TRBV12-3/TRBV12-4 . TGTGCCAGCAGGGAAGACATGAACACTGAAGCTTTCTTT CASREDMNTEAFF
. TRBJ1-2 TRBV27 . TGTGCCAGCAGTACAGGGTTCTATGGCTACACCTTC CASSTGFYGYTF
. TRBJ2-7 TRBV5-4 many TGTGCCAGCAGCTTGATGGGGGGGGCACCATCCTACGAGCAGTACTTC CASSLMGGAPSYEQYF
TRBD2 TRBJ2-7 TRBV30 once TGTGCCCTTGTTCACGGGGGGCGCATGGGGACTAGCATGTACGAGCAGTACTTC CALVHGGRMGTSMYEQYF
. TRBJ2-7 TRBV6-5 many TGTGCCAGCAAGAACAGGGCCTACGAGCAGTACTTC CASKNRAYEQYF
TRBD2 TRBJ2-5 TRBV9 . TGTGCCAGCAGCCCCCCGAGGACTAGCGGGGTTCAAGAGACCCAGTACTTC CASSPPRTSGVQETQYF
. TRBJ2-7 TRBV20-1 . TGCAGTGCTAGTTTTTACAGGGAAAGCTCCTACGAGCAGTACTTC CSASFYRESSYEQYF
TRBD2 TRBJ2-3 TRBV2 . TGTGCCAGCAGTACCTCGGGGGGGAGGCATGCTAGCACAGATACGCAGTATTTT CASSTSGGRHASTDTQYF
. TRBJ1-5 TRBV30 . TGTGCCTGGAGTTTACAGGGTAACAATCAGCCCCAGCATTTT CAWSLQGNNQPQHF
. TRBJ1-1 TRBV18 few TGTGCCAGCTCACTTGAGAGCGAGAAGACTGAAGCTTTCTTT CASSLESEKTEAFF
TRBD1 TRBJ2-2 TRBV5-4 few TGTGCCAGCAGCTTGGGGACAGGGTTTGCCGGGGAGCTGTTTTTT CASSLGTGFAGELFF
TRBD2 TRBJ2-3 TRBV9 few TGTGCCAGCAGCGTAGAAGCGGTCGGGACTAGTTACACAGATACGCAGTATTTT CASSVEAVGTSYTDTQYF
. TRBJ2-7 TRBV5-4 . TGTGCCAGCAGCTTGGACAGTGGCCCCTACGAGCAGTACTTC CASSLDSGPYEQYF
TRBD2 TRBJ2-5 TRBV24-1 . TGTGCCACCAGTGATATTACTAGCGGGGTTTGGACCCAGTACTTC CATSDITSGVWTQYF